The next 8 T cell receptor beta chains were all read from a single sample in a study of T cells in Graves' hyperthyroidism and ophthalmopathy. RNA transcripts served as the template for amplifying TCR beta CDR3 regions. First-round RT-PCR with HTBI primers amplified the TCR CDR3 region. From the multiplex PCR reads, TCRdb called clonotypes with MiXCR, one entry per CDR3 protein. The sample lists approximately 590,000 distinct CDR3 sequences, 15% to 17% occurring once. The sequenced sample was blood. The receptor set was obtained from a woman in her twenties or thirties with Graves' hyperthyroidism.

The table lists this clonotype with a few counts. The J gene is TRBJ2-7, the V gene TRBV20-1; no clear D. V was cut by 3 bases and J by 3 bases, with 15 bases left in between. CDR1 DFQATT and CDR2 SNEGSKA come from the germline V gene (reference sequence). There are 14 residues in the CDR3. The DNA of the CDR3 is TGCAGTGCTAGGCTACCGCTCCTTTACTACGAGCAGTACTTC. Amino acid sequence: CSARLPLLYYEQYF.

This chain links TRBV10-3 with TRBJ1-2, with 10 bases identical to TRBD1. The germline gives CDR1 ENHRY, CDR2 SYGVKD. CDR3 length: 15 residues. V was clipped by 4 bases and J by 13 bases; unmatched bases: 15. CDR3 in DNA: TGTGCCATCAGTGCTCTTGACAGGGGGCTACAAGTCGTCACCTTC. This codes for CAISALDRGLQVVTF.

This clonotype was counted only a few times. The chain links TRBV20-1 to TRBJ2-7; the D gene is possibly TRBD1 (5 bases). The CDR3 length is 16 residues. Between the trimmed V and J ends, which lost 6 bases and 1 base, there was a span of 22 bases. CDR1 is DFQATT and CDR2 is SNEGSKA in the germline V gene (reference sequence). DNA of the CDR3: TGCAGTGCGAGTAACGTCGTGGGGCGTAGGTCCTACGAGCAGTACTTC. Its translation: CSASNVVGRRSYEQYF.

This clonotype was seen a few times. The gene calls are TRBV6-1 and TRBJ2-7; D unclear. The CDR3 loop spans 13 amino acids. Germline V gene data show CDR1 as MNHNS and CDR2 as SASEGT. The germline V and J ends were trimmed by 8 bases and 2 bases, with 13 bases remaining between them. CDR3 residues: CASALYRAYEQYF. The CDR3 DNA sequence: TGTGCCAGCGCTCTTTACAGAGCCTACGAGCAGTACTTC.

This clonotype has only a few counts. This rearrangement joins TRBV27 to TRBJ1-2, with TRBD1 matching over 11 bases. Germline V gives CDR1 MNHEY, CDR2 SMNVEV (reference sequence). Trimming removed 0 bases from V and 5 bases from J; junction bases left unmatched: 8. The CDR3 runs 17 residues. The CDR3 sequence is CASSLSRTGGVGYGYTF. In DNA form, the CDR3 reads TGTGCCAGCAGTTTATCAAGGACAGGGGGCGTCGGTTATGGCTACACCTTC.

This clonotype was seen at least ten times. This chain uses TRBV11-1 with TRBJ2-7, with D unclear. This CDR3 is 14 amino acids long. V lost 5 bases and J 6 bases, leaving 17 bases between the germline ends. From germline, CDR1 is SGHAT and CDR2 FQDESV (reference sequence). CDR3 protein: CASSPTVASSEQYF. In nucleotides, the CDR3 is TGTGCCAGCAGCCCCACCGTGGCTTCTTCCGAGCAGTACTTC.

This clonotype was counted at least ten times. The CDR3 region is CAWSVPLARSGNTIYF. The CDR3 region has the DNA TGTGCCTGGAGTGTACCTTTGGCCCGCTCTGGAAACACCATATATTTT. This chain links TRBV30 with TRBJ1-3; no clear D. The CDR3 covers 16 residues. CDR1 and CDR2 from the germline V gene are GTSNPN and SVGIG (reference sequence). With 0 bases removed from V and 0 bases from J, the gap between germline ends came to 12 bases.

This chain links TRBV10-3 with TRBJ2-2, with TRBD1 identical over 9 bases. J gave up 5 bases and V 5 bases, and 3 bases lay outside the gene matches. This CDR3 spans 14 amino acids. The germline V gene encodes CDR1 ENHRY and CDR2 SYGVKD. Written as DNA, the CDR3 is TGTGCCATCAGTCCCGGGACAGGGACCGGGGAGCTGTTTTTT. It codes for CAISPGTGTGELFF.